This T cell receptor beta chain emerged from a study of T cells in narcolepsy. TCRdb keeps only in-frame clones here, not all; method: immunoSEQ multiplex PCR. The sample carries 25,000 to 35,000 clones, roughly four fifths recorded once. V was pared by 6 bases and J by 2 bases, with 4 bases of the junction left unmatched. Per germline, CDR1 MDHEN and CDR2 SYDVKM. The CDR3 has 15 residues. The clonotype originates from a human donor with narcolepsy. The sample comprised CD45RA- memory CD4+ T cells from PBMCs. The chain recombines TRBV28 with TRBJ2-7; 13 bases align to TRBD2. This CDR3 is CASRQGLAGTYEQYF. The CDR3 DNA reads as TGTGCCAGCAGGCAGGGACTAGCGGGGACCTACGAGCAGTACTTC. Drawing the rest from reference TRBV28 and TRBJ2-7, the complete variable domain is DVKVTQSSRYLVKRTGEKVFLECVQDMDHENMFWYRQDPGLGLRLIYFSYDVKMKEKGDIPEGYSVSREKKERFSLILESASTNQTSMYLCASRQGLAGTYEQYFGPGTRLTVT.